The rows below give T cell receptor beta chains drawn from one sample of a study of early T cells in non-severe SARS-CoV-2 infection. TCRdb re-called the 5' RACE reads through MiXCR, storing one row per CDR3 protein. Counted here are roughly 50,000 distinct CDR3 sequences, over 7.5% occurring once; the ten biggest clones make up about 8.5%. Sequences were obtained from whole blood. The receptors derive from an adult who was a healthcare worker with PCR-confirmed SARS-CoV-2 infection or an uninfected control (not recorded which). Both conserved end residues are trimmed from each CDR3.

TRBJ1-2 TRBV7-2 ASSFSGTGGFGYGYT
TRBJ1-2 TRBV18 ASSPGGGLNYGYT
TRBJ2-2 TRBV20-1 SAQETGLHTGELF
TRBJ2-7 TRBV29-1 SVEVAGDEQY
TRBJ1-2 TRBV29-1 SFRAGIGYGYT
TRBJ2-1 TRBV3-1 ASSPRDSAYNEQF
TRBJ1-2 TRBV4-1 ASSQGAAGTAYGYT
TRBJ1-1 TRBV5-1 ASSFGLSTEAF
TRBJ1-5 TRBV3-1 ASSQRQGYNQPQH
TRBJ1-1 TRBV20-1 SAFRAGSTEAF
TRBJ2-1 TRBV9 ASSVSGARHYYNEQF
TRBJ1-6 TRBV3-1 ASSPPRSSPLH
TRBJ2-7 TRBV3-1 ASSQEVLGPYEQY
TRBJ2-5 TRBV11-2 ASAPTQETQY
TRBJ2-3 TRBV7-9 ASSLTTRRTDTQY
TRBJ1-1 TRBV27 ACSADRSPLPGTEAF
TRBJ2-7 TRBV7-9 ASSSVFGQY
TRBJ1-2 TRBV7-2 ASSSRGTEAQRGYT
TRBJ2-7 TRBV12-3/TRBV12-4 ASSPFGPSYEQY
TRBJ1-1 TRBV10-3 AISTQGKSTEAF
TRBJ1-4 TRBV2 ASSQTGVGEKLF
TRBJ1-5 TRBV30 AWSVSGLWGNQPQH
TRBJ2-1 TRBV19 ASSPGSPGYYNEQF
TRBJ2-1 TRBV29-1 SARARLADYNEQF
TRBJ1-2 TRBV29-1 SVAGRVSGYT
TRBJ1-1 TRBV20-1 SNRGGAYNTEAF
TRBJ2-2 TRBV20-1 SAIKNGAGELF
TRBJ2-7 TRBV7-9 ASSALIEQY
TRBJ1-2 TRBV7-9 AGEQGATGYT
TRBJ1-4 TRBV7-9 ASSFTGGTNEKLF
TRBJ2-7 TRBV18 ASSPPGRDEQY
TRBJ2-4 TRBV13 ASSLGTVLAKNIQY
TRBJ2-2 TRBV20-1 SARDPGLEAGELF
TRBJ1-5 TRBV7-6 ASSLGPSNQPQH
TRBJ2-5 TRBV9 ASSSGQGLRSETQY
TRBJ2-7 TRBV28 ASSDPPYEQY
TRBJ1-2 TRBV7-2 ASSLDRMYGYT
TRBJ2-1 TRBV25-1 ASSLGAYEQF
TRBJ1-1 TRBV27 ASSPRHAGNTEAF
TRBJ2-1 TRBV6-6 ASRTTGTGSDEQF
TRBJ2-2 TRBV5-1 ASSLAAWTGNTGELF
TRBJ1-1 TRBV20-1 SATGTPGKNTEAF
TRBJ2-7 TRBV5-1 ASSVSGTNSYEQY